These 29 T cell receptor beta chains came from one sample sequenced in a study of cytomegalovirus exposure and HLA in healthy donors. PCR employed 60 Vbeta and 13 Jbeta primers. The assay was immunoSEQ multiplex PCR, and TCRdb's table has in-frame clones only and misses some. Among roughly 160,000 clones listed, approximately 81% were seen once. What was sequenced was PBMCs. These receptors were taken from a woman in her thirties in good health and CMV-seropositive.

This clone was observed a few times. This CDR3 reads CASSQGDKSAEQYF. In DNA, the CDR3 is TGCGCCAGCAGCCAAGGGGACAAGAGCGCCGAGCAGTACTTC. V is TRBV4-3 and J is TRBJ2-7, with TRBD1 as a possible D gene (6 bases). The CDR3 covers 14 residues. Germline-derived CDR1 and CDR2 are LGHNA and YSLEER. Trimming shortened V by 1 base and J by 6 bases, and 13 bases separated the two germline ends.

The rearrangement links TRBV5-1 to TRBJ1-4, with 9 positions matching TRBD1. The CDR3 covers 14 residues. Losses at the gene ends were 4 bases for V and 7 bases for J; bases not matched to a gene: 5. Per the germline V gene, CDR1 is SGHRS and CDR2 is YFSETQ. DNA of the CDR3: TGCGCCAGCAGCCCGGGACAGGGCGGTGAAAAACTGTTTTTT. Translating it yields CASSPGQGGEKLFF.

The chain uses TRBV21-1 and TRBJ1-6; the table's D call, TRBD1, has no DNA check behind it. TRBV21-1 is described as a pseudogene. The CDR3 length is 16 residues. This CDR3 is CASSTHRGRGNSPLHF. CDR3 sequence (DNA): TGTGCCAGCAGCACACACAGGGGGCGCGGGAATTCACCCCTCCACTTT.

The J gene is TRBJ2-3, the V gene TRBV27; D is possibly TRBD2 (6 bases). V was clipped by 7 bases and J by 4 bases, with 21 bases between them. This CDR3 contains 16 residues. Germline V gene sequence: CDR1 MNHEY, CDR2 SMNVEV (reference sequence). DNA of the CDR3: TGTGCCAGCACCTCTGCCCCCAGCTGGGGGGCAGATACGCAGTATTTT. It is translated as CASTSAPSWGADTQYF.

The rearrangement joins TRBV27 to TRBJ2-7; possibly TRBD1 for D (6 bases). The CDR3 contains 16 residues. CDR1 and CDR2 (germline): MNHEY, SMNVEV (reference sequence). With 6 bases removed from V and 6 bases from J, the gap between germline ends came to 24 bases. CDR3 sequence: CASRYLASGALGEQYF. The CDR3 DNA sequence: TGTGCCAGCAGATATCTGGCTTCAGGGGCTCTTGGCGAGCAGTACTTC.

The rearrangement uses TRBV5-1 and TRBJ2-7; the match to TRBD2 covers 10 bases. The CDR3 loop spans 14 amino acids. The trim removed 4 bases at V and 0 bases at J, leaving 1 base unmatched. CDR1 is SGHRS and CDR2 is YFSETQ in the germline V gene. CDR3 in amino acids: CASSRTSGSYEQYF. The CDR3 bases are TGCGCCAGCAGCCGGACTAGCGGCTCCTACGAGCAGTACTTC.

This clone was found once. The V call is TRBV7-2, the J call TRBJ1-4, with D possibly matching TRBD1 (5 bases). Trimming shortened V by 5 bases and J by 8 bases, and 15 bases separated the two germline ends. The germline V gene has CDR1 SGHTA and CDR2 FQGNSA. The CDR3 extends over 14 amino acids. The CDR3 region has the DNA TGTGCCAGCAGCCGGGGACTGAGTAGAGAAAAACTGTTTTTT. The encoded protein is CASSRGLSREKLFF.

This clone was counted a few times. The chain uses TRBV6-5 and TRBJ2-3, with 7 nucleotides matching TRBD2. Trimming removed 4 bases from V and 7 bases from J; junction bases left unmatched: 8. Germline V gives CDR1 MNHEY, CDR2 SVGAGI. The CDR3 has 14 residues. The CDR3 sequence is CASSLGLSLNTQYF. The CDR3 bases are TGTGCCAGCAGTTTGGGACTATCTCTGAATACGCAGTATTTT.

About this clone: The same CDR3 can be traced to other DNA sequences in this sample. The chain couples TRBV5-1 to TRBJ2-1; TRBD1 aligns across 10 bases. This CDR3 has 19 amino acids. V trimming: 1 base; J trimming: 5 bases; junction bases outside the gene matches: 15. Per germline, CDR1 SGHRS and CDR2 YFSETQ. The CDR3 nucleotides are TGCGCCAGCAGCTTGAACCTCCACAGGGGACAGGGGTTGGACAATGAGCAGTTCTTC. Its protein is CASSLNLHRGQGLDNEQFF.

J is TRBJ2-5 and V is TRBV5-6; 9 nucleotides match TRBD1. Germline assignment: CDR1 SGHDT and CDR2 YYEEEE. This CDR3 contains 18 residues. The V gene end was trimmed by 1 base and the J gene end by 2 bases; junction bases not matched to a gene: 12. The CDR3 DNA is TGTGCCAGCAGCTTGCCGGGATTCGGGACAGGGATTCAAGAGACCCAGTACTTC. Translated, it gives CASSLPGFGTGIQETQYF. The full variable domain, completed using reference TRBV5-6 and TRBJ2-5, is DAGVTQSPTHLIKTRGQQVTLRCSPKSGHDTVSWYQQALGQGPQFIFQYYEEEERQRGNFPDRFSGHQFPNYSSELNVNALLLGDSALYLCASSLPGFGTGIQETQYFGPGTRLLVL.

The chain employs TRBV9 and TRBJ2-7, with D perhaps matching TRBD1 (6 bases). The germline V gene has CDR1 SGDLS and CDR2 YYNGEE. The CDR3 is 15 amino acids. V lost 0 bases to trimming and J lost 3 bases, with 13 bases between them. CDR3 in DNA: TGTGCCAGCAGCGTAGCTTGGGACACCTACTACGAGCAGTACTTC. Its translation: CASSVAWDTYYEQYF.

This chain links TRBV19 with TRBJ1-1; D uncertain. V was shortened by 0 bases and J by 5 bases, with 7 bases between the two germline ends. There are 13 residues in the CDR3. The germline V gene has CDR1 LNHDA and CDR2 SQIVND (reference sequence). CDR3 sequence: CASSIEGGTEAFF. CDR3 bases: TGTGCCAGTAGTATAGAGGGCGGGACTGAAGCTTTCTTT.

V is TRBV7-2 and J is TRBJ2-7, with D unclear. Germline V gives CDR1 SGHTA, CDR2 FQGNSA. The length of the CDR3 is 13 residues. The V gene lost 1 base and the J gene lost 12 bases, with 16 bases spanning the gap. This chain's CDR3 is CASSLVVFGQVYF. The CDR3 DNA sequence: TGTGCCAGCAGCTTAGTGGTTTTTGGGCAGGTGTACTTC.

CDR3 sequence (DNA): TGCGCCAGCAGCTTGGGTGACAGGGGAGGAACCGGGGAGCTGTTTTTT. Translation gives CASSLGDRGGTGELFF. The V call is TRBV5-1, the J call TRBJ2-2; 8 bases fit TRBD1. With V trimmed by 0 bases and J by 5 bases, 6 bases remained unmatched. CDR1 is SGHRS, CDR2 YFSETQ, per germline. This CDR3 contains 16 residues. Combining the CDR3 with reference TRBV5-1 and TRBJ2-2 gives the whole variable domain KAGVTQTPRYLIKTRGQQVTLSCSPISGHRSVSWYQQTPGQGLQFLFEYFSETQRNKGNFPGRFSGRQFSNSRSEMNVSTLELGDSALYLCASSLGDRGGTGELFFGEGSRLTVL.

The V gene is TRBV14, the J gene TRBJ1-1; TRBD1 matches at 7 bases. The germline V gene encodes CDR1 SGHDN and CDR2 FVKESK. The J segment lost 4 bases and the V segment lost 4 bases, leaving 12 bases of the junction unmatched. This CDR3 region has 16 residues. The CDR3 bases are TGTGCCAGCAGCCGGTACTTCGGGACAGCCGGCACTGAAGCTTTCTTT. Protein sequence: CASSRYFGTAGTEAFF.

The V call is TRBV7-3, the J call TRBJ2-1, with 9 positions matching TRBD2. CDR1 SGHTA and CDR2 FQGTGA come from the germline V gene. V was pared by 5 bases and J by 7 bases, with 12 bases of the junction left unmatched. This CDR3 is built from 16 residues. The CDR3 bases are TGTGCCAGCAGCCCCATGGCGGGGGGGCCGGAGAATGAGCAGTTCTTC. Its translation is CASSPMAGGPENEQFF.

This clone has a single count. The gene calls are TRBV4-2 and TRBJ1-1; D perhaps matches TRBD1 (6 bases). V lost 3 bases, J lost 0 bases, and 11 bases lay in between. Germline V lookup: CDR1 LGHNA, CDR2 YNFKEQ. CDR3 size: 15 residues. The DNA for the CDR3 is TGTGCCAGCAGCCACTGGGGGGGCATGAACACTGAAGCTTTCTTT. Protein product: CASSHWGGMNTEAFF.

The chain links TRBV2 to TRBJ2-2; D may be TRBD2 (7 bases). V gave up 9 bases and J gave up 0 bases, with 17 bases separating them. CDR1 is SNHLY and CDR2 is FYNNEI in the germline V gene. This CDR3 has 16 residues. The CDR3 nucleotides read TGTGCCAGAAGAAACGCGGGGGCCTCGAACACCGGGGAGCTGTTTTTT. Protein product: CARRNAGASNTGELFF. The variable domain in full, with the rest retrieved from reference TRBV2 and TRBJ2-2, is EPEVTQTPSHQVTQMGQEVILRCVPISNHLYFYWYRQILGQKVEFLVSFYNNEISEKSEIFDDQFSVERPDGSNFTLKIRSTKLEDSAMYFCARRNAGASNTGELFFGEGSRLTVL.

The gene calls are TRBV6-5 and TRBJ2-3; D might be TRBD2 (5 bases). The CDR3 extends over 13 amino acids. V was clipped by 4 bases and J by 0 bases, with 5 bases between them. CDR1 is MNHEY, CDR2 SVGAGI, per germline. CDR3 amino acids: CASSSGSTDTQYF. CDR3 nucleotides: TGTGCCAGCAGTTCGGGAAGCACAGATACGCAGTATTTT.

This clone was counted only a few times. The chain uses TRBV11-2 and TRBJ1-1; 11 bases are a match to TRBD1. J lost 4 bases, V lost 1 base, and 8 bases had no gene match. From germline, CDR1 is SGHAT and CDR2 FQNNGV. CDR3 length: 17 amino acids. In nucleotides, the CDR3 is TGTGCCAGCAGCTTAGGACCGGGACAGGGGGTTAGCACTGAAGCTTTCTTT. Translating it yields CASSLGPGQGVSTEAFF.

V usage is TRBV19 and J usage is TRBJ2-3, with D perhaps TRBD1 (6 bases). This CDR3 has 16 amino acids. V lost 4 bases to trimming and J lost 5 bases, with 19 bases between them. The V gene's germline CDR1 is LNHDA and CDR2 SQIVND (reference sequence). CDR3 amino acids: CASSTQRAQDRDTQYF. The CDR3, as DNA: TGTGCCAGTAGTACCCAGAGGGCCCAGGACAGAGATACGCAGTATTTT.

The chain is built from TRBV6-6 and TRBJ2-5; D is uncertain. With 2 bases removed from V and 3 bases from J, the gap between germline ends came to 7 bases. This CDR3 contains 13 residues. The germline V gene has CDR1 MNHNY and CDR2 SVGAGI (reference sequence). The CDR3: CASSYQKKETQYF. CDR3 in DNA: TGTGCCAGCAGTTACCAGAAAAAAGAGACCCAGTACTTC.

This chain connects TRBV5-4 to TRBJ2-3; D is unresolved. The CDR3 has 13 amino acids. The germline CDR1 and CDR2 sequences are SGHNT and YYREEE (reference sequence). The V end lost 5 bases, the J end lost 1 base, and 8 bases lay between the germline ends. The CDR3 sequence: CASRVSGTDTQYF. The CDR3 region has the DNA TGTGCCAGCAGGGTCTCAGGCACAGATACGCAGTATTTT.

The table lists this clone with a count of one. V and J are TRBV4-3 and TRBJ2-5; D is possibly TRBD2 (6 bases). Germline-derived CDR1 and CDR2 are LGHNA and YSLEER. Trimming shortened V by 4 bases and J by 3 bases, and 12 bases separated the two germline ends. The length of the CDR3 is 14 residues. The CDR3 region has the DNA TGCGCCAGCAGCCGGGTGGGGGGAGAAGAGACCCAGTACTTC. Encoded protein: CASSRVGGEETQYF.

This sequence joins TRBV28 and TRBJ1-5; D gene unclear. The germline gives CDR1 MDHEN, CDR2 SYDVKM. V gave up 3 bases and J gave up 5 bases, with 11 bases separating them. The CDR3 loop spans 14 amino acids. CDR3: CASSLVTDYQPQHF. The CDR3 DNA reads TGTGCCAGCAGTTTGGTCACAGATTATCAGCCCCAGCATTTT.

This clone was counted between two and nine times. CDR3 region: CASSQYRAQAFF. The CDR3 nucleotides read TGTGCCAGCAGCCAATACAGAGCCCAAGCTTTCTTT. The chain combines TRBV7-3 with TRBJ1-1; no firm D call. V shed 5 bases and J shed 9 bases, with 13 bases lying between them. Per the germline V gene, CDR1 is SGHTA and CDR2 is FQGTGA. The CDR3 extends over 12 amino acids.

The J gene is TRBJ2-7, the V gene TRBV5-5; D gene unclear. Trimming took 0 bases from V and 3 from J, leaving 19 bases between them. CDR3 length equals 17 residues. Germline V lookup: CDR1 SGHKS, CDR2 YYEKEE (reference sequence). CDR3 coding DNA: TGTGCCAGCAGCTTGGGACTCTCCAAGCGTGCGTTCTACGAGCAGTACTTC. Translation: CASSLGLSKRAFYEQYF.

CDR3 nucleotides: TGTGCCAGCAGCTTAGCCCGTGGGAGAGTAGCGGGGGCCGGGGAGCTGTTTTTT. Translating it yields CASSLARGRVAGAGELFF. This sequence joins TRBV7-7 and TRBJ2-2, with TRBD2 matching 9 bases. The V segment lost 0 bases and the J segment 6 bases; nucleotides outside the gene matches: 11. Germline V gene sequence: CDR1 SSHAT, CDR2 FNYEAQ (reference sequence). The CDR3 runs to 18 residues.

The CDR3 sequence: CASKARNQPQHF. In DNA, the CDR3 is TGTGCCAGCAAAGCCAGGAATCAGCCCCAGCATTTT. J is TRBJ1-5 and V is TRBV27; D is ambiguous. Germline V gene data show CDR1 as MNHEY and CDR2 as SMNVEV (reference sequence). V was cut by 7 bases and J by 4 bases, with 8 bases left in between. This CDR3 contains 12 residues.